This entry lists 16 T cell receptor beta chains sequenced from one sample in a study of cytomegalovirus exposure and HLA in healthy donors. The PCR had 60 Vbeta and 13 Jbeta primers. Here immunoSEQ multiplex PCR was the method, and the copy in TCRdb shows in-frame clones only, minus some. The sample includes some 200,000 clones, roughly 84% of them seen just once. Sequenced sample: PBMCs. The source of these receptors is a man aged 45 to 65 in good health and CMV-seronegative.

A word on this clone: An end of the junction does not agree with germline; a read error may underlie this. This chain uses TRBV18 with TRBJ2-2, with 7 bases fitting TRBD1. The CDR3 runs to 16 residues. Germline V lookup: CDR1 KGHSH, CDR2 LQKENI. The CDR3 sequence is CASSSPGQRNTGELFF. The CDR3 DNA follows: TGTGCCAGCTCATCACCGGGACAGCGGAACACCGGGGAGCTGTTTTTT.

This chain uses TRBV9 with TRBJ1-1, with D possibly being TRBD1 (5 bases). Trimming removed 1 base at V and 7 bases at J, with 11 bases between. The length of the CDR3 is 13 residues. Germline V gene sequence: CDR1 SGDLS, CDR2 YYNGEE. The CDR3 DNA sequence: TGTGCCAGCAGCGTATATGACAGTCATGAAGCTTTCTTT. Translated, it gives CASSVYDSHEAFF.

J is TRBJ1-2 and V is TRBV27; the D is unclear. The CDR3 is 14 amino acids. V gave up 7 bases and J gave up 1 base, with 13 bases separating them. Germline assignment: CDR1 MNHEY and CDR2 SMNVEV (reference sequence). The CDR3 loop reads CASIGRNYNYGYTF. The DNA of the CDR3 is TGTGCCAGCATAGGCCGGAACTATAACTATGGCTACACCTTC.

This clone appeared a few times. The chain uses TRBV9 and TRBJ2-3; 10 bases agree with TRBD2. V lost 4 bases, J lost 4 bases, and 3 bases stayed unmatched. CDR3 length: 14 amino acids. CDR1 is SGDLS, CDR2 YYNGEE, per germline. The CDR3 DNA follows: TGTGCCAGCAGCTCCAGCGGGAGGGCAGATACGCAGTATTTT. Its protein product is CASSSSGRADTQYF. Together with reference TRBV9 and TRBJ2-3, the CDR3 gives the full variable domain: DSGVTQTPKHLITATGQRVTLRCSPRSGDLSVYWYQQSLDQGLQFLIQYYNGEERAKGNILERFSAQQFPDLHSELNLSSLELGDSALYFCASSSSGRADTQYFGPGTRLTVL.

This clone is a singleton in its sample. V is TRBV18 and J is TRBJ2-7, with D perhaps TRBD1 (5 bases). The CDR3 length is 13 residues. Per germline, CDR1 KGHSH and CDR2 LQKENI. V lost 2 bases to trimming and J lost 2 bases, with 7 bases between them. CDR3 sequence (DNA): TGTGCCAGCTCACCAAGGGGTCCCTACGAGCAGTACTTC. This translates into CASSPRGPYEQYF.

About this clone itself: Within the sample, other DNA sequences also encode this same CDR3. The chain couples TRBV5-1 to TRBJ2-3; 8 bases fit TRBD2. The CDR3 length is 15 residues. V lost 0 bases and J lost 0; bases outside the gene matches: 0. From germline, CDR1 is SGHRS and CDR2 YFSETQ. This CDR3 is CASSLAGGSTDTQYF. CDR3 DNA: TGCGCCAGCAGCTTGGCGGGGGGGAGCACAGATACGCAGTATTTT.

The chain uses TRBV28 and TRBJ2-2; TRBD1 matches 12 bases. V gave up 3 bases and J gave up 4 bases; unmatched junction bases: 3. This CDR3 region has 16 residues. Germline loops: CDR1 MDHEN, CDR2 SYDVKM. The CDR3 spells CASSFPGQGATGELFF. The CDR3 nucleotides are TGTGCCAGCAGTTTCCCGGGACAGGGGGCCACCGGGGAGCTGTTTTTT.

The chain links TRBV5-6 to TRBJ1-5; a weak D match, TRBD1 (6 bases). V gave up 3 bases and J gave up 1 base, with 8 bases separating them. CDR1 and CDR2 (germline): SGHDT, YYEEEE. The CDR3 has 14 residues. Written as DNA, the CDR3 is TGTGCCAGCAGCTCAGGGGTGAGCAATCAGCCCCAGCATTTT. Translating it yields CASSSGVSNQPQHF.

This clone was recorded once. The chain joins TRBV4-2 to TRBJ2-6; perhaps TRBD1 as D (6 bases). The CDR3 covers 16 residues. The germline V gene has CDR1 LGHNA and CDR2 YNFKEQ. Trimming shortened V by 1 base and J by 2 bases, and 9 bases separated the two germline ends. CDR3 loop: CASSQVNRAGANVLTF. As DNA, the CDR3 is TGTGCCAGCAGCCAAGTTAACAGGGCTGGGGCCAACGTCCTGACTTTC.

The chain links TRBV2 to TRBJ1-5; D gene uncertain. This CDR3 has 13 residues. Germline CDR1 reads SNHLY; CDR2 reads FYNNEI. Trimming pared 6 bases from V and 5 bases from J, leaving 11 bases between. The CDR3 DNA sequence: TGTGCCAGCAGCTACAGCCGAGATCAGCCCCAGCATTTT. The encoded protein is CASSYSRDQPQHF.

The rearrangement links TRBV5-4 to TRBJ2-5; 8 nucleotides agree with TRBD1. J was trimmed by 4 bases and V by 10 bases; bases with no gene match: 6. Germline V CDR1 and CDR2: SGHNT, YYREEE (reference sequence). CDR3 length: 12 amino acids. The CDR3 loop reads CAWGQGAETQYF. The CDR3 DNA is TGTGCCTGGGGGCAGGGGGCAGAGACCCAGTACTTC.

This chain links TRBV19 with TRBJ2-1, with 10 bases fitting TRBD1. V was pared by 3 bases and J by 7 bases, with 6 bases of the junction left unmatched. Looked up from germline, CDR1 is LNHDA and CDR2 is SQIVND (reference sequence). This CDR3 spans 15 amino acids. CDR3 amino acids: CASSIDRGRGNEQFF. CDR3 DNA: TGTGCCAGTAGTATCGACAGGGGGCGCGGGAATGAGCAGTTCTTC.

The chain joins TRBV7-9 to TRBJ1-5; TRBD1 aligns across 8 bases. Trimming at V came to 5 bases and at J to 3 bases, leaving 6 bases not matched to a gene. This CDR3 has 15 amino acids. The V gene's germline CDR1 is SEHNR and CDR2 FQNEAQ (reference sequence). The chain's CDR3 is CASSVGTGLNQPQHF. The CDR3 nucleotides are TGTGCCAGCAGCGTCGGGACAGGCCTCAATCAGCCCCAGCATTTT.

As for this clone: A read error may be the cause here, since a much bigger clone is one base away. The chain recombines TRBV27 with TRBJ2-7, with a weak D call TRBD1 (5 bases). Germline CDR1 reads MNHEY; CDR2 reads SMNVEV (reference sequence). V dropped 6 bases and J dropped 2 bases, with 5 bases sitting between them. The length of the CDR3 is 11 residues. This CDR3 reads CASRGAYEQYF. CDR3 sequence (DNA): TGTGCCAGCAGAGGGGCCTACGAGCAGTACTTC.

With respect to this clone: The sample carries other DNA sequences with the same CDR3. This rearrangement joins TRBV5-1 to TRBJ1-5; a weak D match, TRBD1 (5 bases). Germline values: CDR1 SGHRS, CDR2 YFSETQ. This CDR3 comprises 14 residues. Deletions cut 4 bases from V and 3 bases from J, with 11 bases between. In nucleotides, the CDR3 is TGCGCCAGCAGCCCATCAGGGTCCAATCAGCCCCAGCATTTT. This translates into CASSPSGSNQPQHF.

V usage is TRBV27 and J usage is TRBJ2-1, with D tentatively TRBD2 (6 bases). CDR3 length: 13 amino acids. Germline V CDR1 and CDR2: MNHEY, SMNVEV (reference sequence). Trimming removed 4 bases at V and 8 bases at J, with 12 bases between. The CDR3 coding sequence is TGTGCCAGCAGTTCCCCGGGACTCGATGAGCAGTTCTTC. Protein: CASSSPGLDEQFF.